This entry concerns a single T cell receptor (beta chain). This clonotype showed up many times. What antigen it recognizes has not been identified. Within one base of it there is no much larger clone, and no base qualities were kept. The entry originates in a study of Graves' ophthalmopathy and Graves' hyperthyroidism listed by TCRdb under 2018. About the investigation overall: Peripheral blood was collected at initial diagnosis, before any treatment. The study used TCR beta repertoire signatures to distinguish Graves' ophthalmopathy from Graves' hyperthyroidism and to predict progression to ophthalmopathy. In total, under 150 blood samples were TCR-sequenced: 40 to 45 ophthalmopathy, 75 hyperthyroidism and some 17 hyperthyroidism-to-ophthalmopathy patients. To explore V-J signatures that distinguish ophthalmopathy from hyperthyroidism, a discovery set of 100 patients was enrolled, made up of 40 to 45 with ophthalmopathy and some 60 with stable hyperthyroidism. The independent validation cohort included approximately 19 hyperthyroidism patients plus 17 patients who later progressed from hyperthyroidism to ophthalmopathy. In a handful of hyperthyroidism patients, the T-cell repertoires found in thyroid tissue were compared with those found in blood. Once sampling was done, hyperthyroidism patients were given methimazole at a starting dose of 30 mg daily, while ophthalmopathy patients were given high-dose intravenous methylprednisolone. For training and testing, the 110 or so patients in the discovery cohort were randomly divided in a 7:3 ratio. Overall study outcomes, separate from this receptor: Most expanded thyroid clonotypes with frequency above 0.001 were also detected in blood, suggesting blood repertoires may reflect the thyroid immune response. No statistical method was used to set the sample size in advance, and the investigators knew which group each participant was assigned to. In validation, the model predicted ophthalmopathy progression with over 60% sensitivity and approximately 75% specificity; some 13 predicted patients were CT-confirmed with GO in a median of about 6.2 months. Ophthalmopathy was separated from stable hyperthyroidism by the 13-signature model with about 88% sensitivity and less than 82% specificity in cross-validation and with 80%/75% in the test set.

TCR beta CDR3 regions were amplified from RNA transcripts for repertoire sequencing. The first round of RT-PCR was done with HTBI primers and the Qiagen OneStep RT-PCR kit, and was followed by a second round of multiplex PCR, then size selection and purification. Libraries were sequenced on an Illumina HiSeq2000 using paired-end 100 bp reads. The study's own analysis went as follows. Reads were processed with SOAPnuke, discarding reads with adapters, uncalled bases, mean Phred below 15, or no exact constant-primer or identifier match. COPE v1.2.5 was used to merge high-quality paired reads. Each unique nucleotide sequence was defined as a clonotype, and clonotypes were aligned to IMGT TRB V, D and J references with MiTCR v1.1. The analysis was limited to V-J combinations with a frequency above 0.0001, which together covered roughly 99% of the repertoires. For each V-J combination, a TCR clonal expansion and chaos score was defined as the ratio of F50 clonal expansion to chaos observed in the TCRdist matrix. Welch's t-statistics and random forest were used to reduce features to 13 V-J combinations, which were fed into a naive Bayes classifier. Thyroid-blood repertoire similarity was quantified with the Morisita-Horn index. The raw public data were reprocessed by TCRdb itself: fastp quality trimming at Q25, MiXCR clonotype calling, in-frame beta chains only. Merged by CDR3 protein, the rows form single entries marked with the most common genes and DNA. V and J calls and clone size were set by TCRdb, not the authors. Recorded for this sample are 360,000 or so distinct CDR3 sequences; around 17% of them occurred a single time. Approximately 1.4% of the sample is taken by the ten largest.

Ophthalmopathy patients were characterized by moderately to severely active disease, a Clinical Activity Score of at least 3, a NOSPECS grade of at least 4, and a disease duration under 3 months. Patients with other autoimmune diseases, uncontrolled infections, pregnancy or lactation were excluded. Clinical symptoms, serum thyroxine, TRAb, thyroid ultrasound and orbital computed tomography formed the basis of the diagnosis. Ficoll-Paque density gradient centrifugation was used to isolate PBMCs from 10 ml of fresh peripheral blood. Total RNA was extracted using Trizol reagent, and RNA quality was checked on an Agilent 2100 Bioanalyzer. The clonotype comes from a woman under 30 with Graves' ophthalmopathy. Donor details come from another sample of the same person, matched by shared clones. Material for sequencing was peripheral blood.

The DNA sequence is TGTGCCAGCAGCTTATATCTTCGCGGGGACATGAACACTGAAGCTTTCTTT. Translated, it gives CASSLYLRGDMNTEAFF. The rearranged segments are TRBV11-2 and TRBJ1-1; a tentative D call is TRBD1 (6 bases match). There are 17 amino acids in the CDR3, from cysteine to phenylalanine inclusive. Just the 51-base CDR3 DNA is kept, in frame starting at base 1. CDR1 SGHAT and CDR2 FQNNGV are derived from the germline V gene. V drops 2 bases and J drops 0 bases, leaving 16 bases in between.